The present T cell receptor beta chain was sequenced within a study of blood T cell repertoires in COVID-19. The CDR3 loop spans 15 amino acids. The germline gives CDR1 GTSNPN, CDR2 SVGIG (reference sequence). J lost 4 bases, V lost 5 bases, and 6 bases had no gene match. This clone was seen only once. Assay: immunoSEQ multiplex PCR; the TCRdb copy retains only in-frame clones and omits some. The table lists roughly 390,000 clones, over 75% of them singletons. This TCR was recovered from a woman aged 25 to 39 with COVID-19, enrolled during active disease. The sample was peripheral blood. This rearrangement joins TRBV30 to TRBJ2-3, with 13 bases aligning to TRBD2. This chain's CDR3 is CAWALGTSGADTQYF. The CDR3 region has the DNA TGTGCCTGGGCGTTAGGGACTAGCGGGGCAGATACGCAGTATTTT.